The 23 T cell receptor beta chains listed next were all sequenced from one sample in a study of blood T cells in healthy people across ages. The second PCR ran about 7 to 12 cycles with a sample-barcoded 5' primer and J-beta primers. Using its own MiXCR run on the 5' RACE reads, TCRdb lists one record per CDR3 protein. This table has 1.5 million to 2 million distinct CDR3 sequences, approximately 30% appearing once. The specimen sequenced was blood. Every receptor here comes from a woman in her twenties or thirties in good health.

This clonotype was seen at least ten times. This rearrangement joins TRBV18 to TRBJ2-7, with D tentatively TRBD2 (6 bases). CDR1 is KGHSH and CDR2 is LQKENI in the germline V gene. The CDR3 contains 14 residues. V was shortened by 2 bases and J by 6 bases, with 14 bases between the two germline ends. The DNA of the CDR3 is TGTGCCAGCTCACCATTAGCGGCCTCGGGCGAGCAGTACTTC. It encodes CASSPLAASGEQYF.

The chain uses TRBV29-1 and TRBJ1-6; possible D gene TRBD1, 5 bases. Germline V CDR1 and CDR2: SQVTM, ANQGSEA. The CDR3 has 13 residues. With 7 bases removed from V and 9 bases from J, the gap between germline ends came to 16 bases. CDR3 bases: TGCAGCGCGACAGCATCACGAGGTTCACCCCTCCACTTT. This encodes CSATASRGSPLHF.

The chain recombines TRBV3-1 with TRBJ2-6; D assignment may be TRBD1 or TRBD2 (5 bases each). The CDR3 runs to 16 residues. Trimming stripped 5 bases from V and 9 bases from J, with 20 bases between. Germline-derived CDR1 and CDR2 are LGHDT and YNNKEL (reference sequence). The CDR3 DNA follows: TGTGCCAGCAGCAACGGTGGGGGAGTAGTTTACAACGTCCTGACTTTC. Translated: CASSNGGGVVYNVLTF.

This clonotype occurred a few times. The J gene is TRBJ2-5, the V gene TRBV20-1; weak D call: TRBD2 (5 bases). The CDR3 length is 16 residues. V was clipped by 0 bases and J by 5 bases, with 19 bases between them. Per the germline V gene, CDR1 is DFQATT and CDR2 is SNEGSKA (reference sequence). CDR3 in amino acids: CSARDPLLEQWETQYF. In nucleotides, the CDR3 is TGCAGTGCTAGAGATCCCTTACTAGAACAATGGGAGACCCAGTACTTC.

This chain joins TRBV12-3 or TRBV12-4 and TRBJ2-1; the match to TRBD2 covers 14 bases. This CDR3 comprises 16 residues. The trim removed 6 bases at V and 7 bases at J, leaving 8 bases unmatched. The CDR3 sequence: CASSRTGTSGSNEQFF. The CDR3 DNA follows: TGTGCCAGCAGCCGAACCGGGACTAGCGGGAGTAATGAGCAGTTCTTC.

This clonotype occurred a few times. The rearrangement uses TRBV20-1 and TRBJ2-7; TRBD1 aligns across 7 bases. The V gene end was trimmed by 3 bases and the J gene end by 5 bases; junction bases not matched to a gene: 13. Germline values: CDR1 DFQATT, CDR2 SNEGSKA (reference sequence). The CDR3 spans 15 residues. CDR3 amino acids: CSARKPARGPHEQYF. The CDR3 DNA reads TGCAGTGCTAGGAAACCCGCAAGGGGGCCCCACGAGCAGTACTTC.

This clonotype was counted between two and nine times. This may stem from a read error, because a much larger clone lies one nucleotide away. The CDR3 region has the DNA TGTGCCAGTGCTGGAGGGGAGCTGTTTTTT. This encodes CASAGGELFF. The chain employs TRBV12-3 or TRBV12-4 and TRBJ2-2; no clear D. V was pared by 9 bases and J by 8 bases, with 7 bases between. The CDR3 is 10 residues long.

This chain uses TRBV7-9 with TRBJ1-4; 9 bases agree with TRBD1. The CDR3 is made up of 16 amino acids. Germline values: CDR1 SEHNR, CDR2 FQNEAQ (reference sequence). Trimming cost V 5 bases and J 6 bases; bases outside gene matches: 10. CDR3 sequence reads: CASSPCTGTGYEKLFF. The CDR3, as DNA: TGTGCCAGCAGCCCGTGTACCGGGACAGGGTATGAAAAACTGTTTTTT.

A remark on this clonotype: Sequence at one end of the junction differs from germline and may be a read error. The chain links TRBV12-3 or TRBV12-4 to TRBJ2-3; TRBD1 might be the D (5 bases). This CDR3 is 16 amino acids long. The CDR3 DNA follows: TGTGCCAGCAGTTTAGCTGGCAGGGTTAGCACAGATGCGCAGTATTTT. As protein: CASSLAGRVSTDAQYF.

This clonotype was observed at least ten times. This chain links TRBV5-1 with TRBJ2-7; tentatively, D is TRBD2 (6 bases). The CDR3 loop spans 15 amino acids. From germline, CDR1 is SGHRS and CDR2 YFSETQ. Deletions cut 0 bases from V and 0 bases from J, with 10 bases between. In DNA, the CDR3 is TGCGCCAGCAGCTTGGAGCGCGGGGCCTCCTACGAGCAGTACTTC. Its translation is CASSLERGASYEQYF.

This rearrangement joins TRBV7-2 to TRBJ2-4; D uncertain. CDR1 is SGHTA and CDR2 is FQGNSA in the germline V gene. The CDR3 is 16 residues long. V lost 1 base and J 0 bases, leaving 10 bases between the germline ends. The CDR3 nucleotides read TGTGCCAGCAGCTTAGAATCTCGTATAGCCAAAAACATTCAGTACTTC. Protein: CASSLESRIAKNIQYF.

Many counts were recorded for this clonotype. The CDR3 is CASSDEGLATDTQYF. In DNA, the CDR3 is TGTGCCAGCAGTGACGAGGGACTAGCCACAGATACGCAGTATTTT. This rearrangement joins TRBV6-4 to TRBJ2-3; 9 bases line up with TRBD2. This CDR3 comprises 15 residues. The ends lost 2 bases at V and 2 bases at J; junction bases unmatched: 2. CDR1 and CDR2 from the germline V gene are MRHNA and SNTAGT.

This clonotype was seen a few times. Relative to the germline gene, one junction end is altered; a read error may explain this. The rearrangement uses TRBV7-3 and TRBJ2-2; perhaps TRBD2 as D (7 bases). The CDR3 runs to 16 residues. Germline V CDR1 and CDR2: SGHTA, FQGTGA. The CDR3 DNA is TGTGCCAGCAGCTTAAGTGGGGGGGCGAACACCGGGGAGCGGTTTTTT. It codes for CASSLSGGANTGERFF.

The V and J genes are TRBV10-1 and TRBJ2-3; the D is unclear. The germline V gene encodes CDR1 WNHNN and CDR2 SYGVQD (reference sequence). This CDR3 has 14 amino acids. Between the trimmed V and J ends, which lost 5 bases and 2 bases, there was a span of 11 bases. The CDR3 region is CASSPGYSTDTQYF. In DNA, the CDR3 is TGCGCCAGCAGTCCCGGGTATTCCACAGATACGCAGTATTTT.

This clonotype was observed at least ten times. The CDR3 reads CASSLRGFRETQYF. The CDR3 bases are TGTGCCAGCAGTTTGAGGGGTTTCCGAGAGACCCAGTACTTC. The chain recombines TRBV28 with TRBJ2-5; D is tentatively TRBD1 or TRBD2 (5 bases each). Germline V CDR1 and CDR2: MDHEN, SYDVKM. The germline V and J ends were trimmed by 3 bases and 4 bases, with 12 bases remaining between them. This CDR3 is built from 14 residues. The full variable domain, rest sourced from reference TRBV28 and TRBJ2-5, is DVKVTQSSRYLVKRTGEKVFLECVQDMDHENMFWYRQDPGLGLRLIYFSYDVKMKEKGDIPEGYSVSREKKERFSLILESASTNQTSMYLCASSLRGFRETQYFGPGTRLLVL.

The rearrangement joins TRBV27 to TRBJ1-1; D ambiguous. The CDR3 runs 14 residues. From germline, CDR1 is MNHEY and CDR2 SMNVEV (reference sequence). The V and J ends lost 6 bases and 0 bases respectively, with 11 bases between them. The CDR3 nucleotides read TGTGCCAGCAGGACACATCCGCTGAACACTGAAGCTTTCTTT. Residues: CASRTHPLNTEAFF.

Worth noting for this clonotype: The junction departs from germline at one end; a sequencing error may be responsible. The V call is TRBV6-5, the J call TRBJ1-2, with D tentatively TRBD1 (5 bases). The CDR3 spans 17 residues. The germline CDR1 and CDR2 sequences are MNHEY and SVGAGI. The CDR3 spells CASSYIYFGERDYSYTF. The CDR3 DNA reads as TGTGCCAGCAGTTATATTTATTTCGGGGAAAGGGACTATAGCTACACCTTC.

The chain combines TRBV28 with TRBJ1-5; 8 nucleotides agree with TRBD1. CDR3 length: 13 amino acids. After removal of 4 bases from V and 11 bases from J, the junction contained 7 bases not matched to a gene. The germline V gene encodes CDR1 MDHEN and CDR2 SYDVKM. This CDR3 reads CASSSRGPGAQHF. The DNA for the CDR3 is TGTGCCAGCAGTTCCAGGGGGCCAGGGGCCCAGCATTTT.

About this clonotype: This may be a read error: a much more frequent sequence differs by one nucleotide. The chain has TRBV11-1 and TRBJ2-3; 8 bases line up with TRBD1. Looked up from germline, CDR1 is SGHAT and CDR2 is FQDESV (reference sequence). The CDR3 is 14 residues long. The CDR3 is CAGSTGQGADTQYF. CDR3 nucleotide sequence: TGTGCCGGCAGCACCGGACAGGGTGCAGATACGCAGTATTTT.

This sequence joins TRBV5-1 and TRBJ2-1, with D possibly being TRBD1 or TRBD2 (5 bases each). Germline lookup yields CDR1 SGHRS and CDR2 YFSETQ. The CDR3 loop spans 13 amino acids. Trimming shortened V by 0 bases and J by 14 bases, and 15 bases separated the two germline ends. This CDR3 is CASSLGDRDPEFF. DNA for the CDR3: TGCGCCAGCAGCTTGGGAGACCGGGACCCCGAGTTCTTC.

This clonotype has only one observation. The rearrangement uses TRBV20-1 and TRBJ1-1; D is uncertain. With 0 bases removed from V and 1 base from J, the gap between germline ends came to 9 bases. Germline lookup yields CDR1 DFQATT and CDR2 SNEGSKA (reference sequence). The CDR3 extends over 14 amino acids. The CDR3 sequence: CSARDLSSNTEAFF. The CDR3 coding sequence is TGCAGTGCTAGAGATCTGTCGTCGAACACTGAAGCTTTCTTT.

This clonotype has ten or more counts. The chain is built from TRBV4-1 and TRBJ1-2, with TRBD1 matching over 8 bases. V trimming: 0 bases; J trimming: 4 bases; junction bases outside the gene matches: 7. The CDR3 is 16 residues long. In germline, CDR1 is MGHRA, CDR2 YSYEKL. The CDR3 sequence is CASSQEGTGTFYGYTF. As DNA, the CDR3 is TGCGCCAGCAGCCAAGAGGGGACAGGAACCTTCTATGGCTACACCTTC.

This clonotype was counted between two and nine times. This chain links TRBV6-2 or TRBV6-3 with TRBJ2-7; D is unresolved. V dropped 5 bases and J dropped 1 base, with 18 bases sitting between them. This CDR3 comprises 16 residues. Germline V CDR1 and CDR2: MNHEY, SVGEGT. The CDR3 loop reads CASSIGLVTKSYEQYF. The CDR3 DNA reads as TGTGCCAGCAGTATTGGATTGGTTACTAAATCCTACGAGCAGTACTTC.